These T cell receptor beta chains were read from a single sample in a study of T-cell reconstitution after alpha-beta-depleted transplantation in children. A single record per CDR3 protein comes from TCRdb applying MiXCR to the PCR reads. The table lists approximately 390,000 distinct CDR3 sequences, roughly 11% of them singletons, with roughly 6% in the top ten. The sample was PBMCs from the stem cell graft donor, taken from the stem cell graft. Every receptor here comes from a human donor who donated a stem cell graft to a child with acute myeloid leukemia. The CDR3 runs from the conserved cysteine through the conserved F or W. D genes are given only for firm matches.

v_call d_call cdr3_aa
TRBV11-1 TRBD1 CASSSTGTGGILNTEAFF
TRBV14 TRBD2 CASSQPGGTDTQYF
TRBV24-1 . CATSDRSGKYTDTQYF
TRBV20-1 . CSARDRGGSYNEQFF
TRBV12-3/TRBV12-4 . CASSTGVSDRNQPQHF
TRBV12-3/TRBV12-4 TRBD1 CASSLGQGAYNEQFF
TRBV20-1 . CSARDLSYNEQFF
TRBV25-1 . CASTGSSWTGELFF
TRBV7-8 TRBD2 CASSILAGGPPDTQYF
TRBV5-1 . CASSFGDNTGELFF
TRBV4-1 . CASSQLVGLYEQYF
TRBV29-1 . CSVAPEYGYTF
TRBV11-2 TRBD2 CASGRLAGGFSGELFF
TRBV12-3/TRBV12-4 . CAISFWAAVVSGANVLTF
TRBV11-1 . CASSFDEGRTGELFF
TRBV7-2 . CASKQNEGASSGNTIYF
TRBV2 TRBD2 CASTRTSGGVWNGTDTQYF
TRBV12-3/TRBV12-4 . CASSLGPLDTQYF
TRBV12-3/TRBV12-4 . CASSFRKHEQYF
TRBV5-6 TRBD1 CASSLVQGNSPLHF
TRBV4-1 . CASSQNENTEAFF
TRBV21-1 . CASSKALAGGPVGTDTQYF
TRBV27 . CASSKAEAGGANVLTF
TRBV2 . CASSGSNNEQFF
TRBV12-3/TRBV12-4 . CASSPDRGETQYF
TRBV5-6 TRBD1 CASSSTDRGWNEQFF
TRBV2 TRBD1 CASRNYQGGTEAFF
TRBV5-5 . CASSLWGFGSYEQYF